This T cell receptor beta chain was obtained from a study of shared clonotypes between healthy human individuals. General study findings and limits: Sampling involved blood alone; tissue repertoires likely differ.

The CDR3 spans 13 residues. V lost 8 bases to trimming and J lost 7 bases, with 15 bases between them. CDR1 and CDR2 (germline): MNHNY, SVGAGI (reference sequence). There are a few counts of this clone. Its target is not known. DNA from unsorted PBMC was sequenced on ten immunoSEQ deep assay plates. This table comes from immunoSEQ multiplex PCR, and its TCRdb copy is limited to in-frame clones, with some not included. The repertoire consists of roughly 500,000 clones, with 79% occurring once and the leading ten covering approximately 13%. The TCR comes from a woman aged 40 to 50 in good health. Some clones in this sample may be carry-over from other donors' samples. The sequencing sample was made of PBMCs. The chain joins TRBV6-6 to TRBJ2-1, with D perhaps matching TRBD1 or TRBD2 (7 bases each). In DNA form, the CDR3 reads TGTGCCAGCGTCAGGGGGGAGGGAAATGAGCAGTTCTTC. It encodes CASVRGEGNEQFF.